The 19 T cell receptor beta chains reported below all come from one sample, sequenced in a study of T cell repertoires in cytomegalovirus infection. TCRdb reanalysed the reads using MiXCR and keeps one entry per CDR3 protein. The sample lists about 920,000 distinct CDR3 sequences; around 30% were seen once. No antigen has been assigned to these receptors. This material consisted of cultured CD8+ T cells from PBMCs, taken from culture after CMV antigen stimulation. The source of these receptors is a human donor in good health (CMV status not recorded). Some clones in this sample may be carry-over from other donors' samples.

The rearrangement joins TRBV5-5 to TRBJ2-3; D may be TRBD1 (6 bases). V lost 4 bases and J lost 0, with 18 bases in between. Germline V CDR1 and CDR2: SGHKS, YYEKEE (reference sequence). This CDR3 region has 17 residues. CDR3: CASSPLGGQESTDTQYF. The CDR3 coding sequence is TGTGCCAGCAGCCCCTTAGGGGGTCAAGAGAGCACAGATACGCAGTATTTT.

The J gene is TRBJ1-2, the V gene TRBV5-6; maybe TRBD1 (6 bases). CDR1 and CDR2 (germline): SGHDT, YYEEEE. V dropped 0 bases and J dropped 3 bases, with 9 bases sitting between them. This CDR3 has 14 residues. For the CDR3, the DNA is TGTGCCAGCAGCTTGGGGACAGCCGACTATGGCTACACCTTC. Protein: CASSLGTADYGYTF.

This clonotype was observed a few times. The J gene is TRBJ2-3, the V gene TRBV7-2, with D possibly TRBD1 on 5 matching bases. Germline loops: CDR1 SGHTA, CDR2 FQGNSA. V lost 2 bases, J lost 10 bases, and 13 bases lay in between. The CDR3 extends over 13 amino acids. As DNA, the CDR3 is TGTGCCAGCAGCTTATTGGGAATGACAGCGCAGTATTTT. Its translation is CASSLLGMTAQYF.

This clonotype was recorded at least ten times. The rearrangement links TRBV7-2 to TRBJ1-5; 8 bases agree with TRBD1. The CDR3 consists of 16 residues. The trim removed 5 bases at V and 7 bases at J, leaving 13 bases unmatched. Germline V gene lookup returns CDR1 SGHTA and CDR2 FQGNSA. CDR3: CASSTGGDRFGQPQHF. Here the CDR3 DNA reads TGTGCCAGCAGCACCGGGGGGGACAGGTTTGGGCAGCCCCAGCATTTT.

This clonotype was seen more than once but under ten times. V usage is TRBV19 and J usage is TRBJ1-1; 9 positions match TRBD1. Germline assignment: CDR1 LNHDA and CDR2 SQIVND (reference sequence). This CDR3 region has 15 residues. The V segment lost 4 bases and the J segment 3 bases; nucleotides outside the gene matches: 6. This chain's CDR3 is CASSNRDREYTEAFF. As DNA, the CDR3 is TGTGCCAGTAGTAACCGGGACAGGGAGTACACTGAAGCTTTCTTT.

The CDR3 nucleotides read TGTGCCAGCAGCTTAGAATCGGGGTGGGAGCAGTTCTTC. The encoded protein is CASSLESGWEQFF. This rearrangement joins TRBV7-9 to TRBJ2-1; the D gene is possibly TRBD2 (5 bases). V was trimmed by 1 base and J by 10 bases, leaving 11 bases between them. Per the germline V gene, CDR1 is SEHNR and CDR2 is FQNEAQ (reference sequence). The CDR3 is 13 residues long.

This clonotype was seen many times. The rearrangement joins TRBV19 to TRBJ2-6; no definite D call. The germline V and J ends were trimmed by 7 bases and 0 bases, with 4 bases remaining between them. The length of the CDR3 is 13 residues. From germline, CDR1 is LNHDA and CDR2 SQIVND (reference sequence). CDR3 in amino acids: CASTSSGANVLTF. The CDR3 DNA is TGTGCCAGTACCAGCTCTGGGGCCAACGTCCTGACTTTC.

This clonotype has a handful of counts. The CDR3 here is CASTASGVLQEQYF. The CDR3 nucleotides are TGTGCCAGCACCGCTAGCGGGGTCCTTCAGGAGCAGTACTTC. The chain links TRBV12-3 or TRBV12-4 to TRBJ2-7; 9 bases are a match to TRBD2. The CDR3 length is 14 residues. Trimming removed 7 bases from V and 7 bases from J; junction bases left unmatched: 11.

The chain carries TRBV11-2 and TRBJ1-2; perhaps TRBD1 as D (6 bases). V was clipped by 5 bases and J by 4 bases, with 20 bases between them. The CDR3 has 16 residues. From germline, CDR1 is SGHAT and CDR2 FQNNGV. The chain's CDR3 is CASSPAGGAPFYGYTF. CDR3 sequence (DNA): TGTGCCAGCAGCCCTGCGGGGGGGGCCCCATTCTATGGCTACACCTTC.

This clonotype was observed a few times. This chain uses TRBV3-1 with TRBJ2-4, with D possibly matching TRBD2 (5 bases). Trimming took off 4 bases at V and 0 bases at J, with 25 bases between the two ends. Germline V CDR1 and CDR2: LGHDT, YNNKEL (reference sequence). The CDR3 runs to 20 residues. CDR3 protein: CASSPRGLRRANEAKNIQYF. Written as DNA, the CDR3 is TGTGCCAGCAGCCCCCGTGGACTGAGGCGGGCCAATGAAGCCAAAAACATTCAGTACTTC.

This clonotype has a handful of counts. V gene TRBV10-3 combines with J gene TRBJ1-5; TRBD1 is a possible D gene (6 bases). The CDR3 has 15 amino acids. Deletions cut 0 bases from V and 4 bases from J, with 10 bases between. Germline CDR1 and CDR2: ENHRY and SYGVKD. The CDR3 reads CAISESQGTNQPQHF. In DNA, the CDR3 is TGTGCCATCAGTGAGTCCCAGGGGACGAATCAGCCCCAGCATTTT.

The V call is TRBV5-8, the J call TRBJ2-5, with a weak D call TRBD2 (6 bases). The germline V gene encodes CDR1 SGHTS and CDR2 YDEGEE. The CDR3 runs to 12 residues. V was pared by 3 bases and J by 11 bases, with 14 bases between. This chain's CDR3 is CASSSGLFGQYF. The DNA of the CDR3 is TGTGCCAGCAGCTCCGGACTATTTGGGCAGTACTTC. Variable domain in full (rest from reference TRBV5-8 and TRBJ2-5): EAGVTQSPTHLIKTRGQQATLRCSPISGHTSVYWYQQALGLGLQFLLWYDEGEERNRGNFPPRFSGRQFPNYSSELNVNALELEDSALYLCASSSGLFGQYFGPGTRLLVL.

The chain uses TRBV18 and TRBJ1-1; 11 bases align to TRBD1. Germline CDR1 reads KGHSH; CDR2 reads LQKENI. J was trimmed by 5 bases and V by 6 bases; bases with no gene match: 5. CDR3 size: 14 residues. In nucleotides, the CDR3 is TGTGCCAGCTCCCCGGACAGGGGGCTTACTGAAGCTTTCTTT. Its protein is CASSPDRGLTEAFF. Drawing the rest from reference TRBV18 and TRBJ1-1, the complete variable domain is NAGVMQNPRHLVRRRGQEARLRCSPMKGHSHVYWYRQLPEEGLKFMVYLQKENIIDESGMPKERFSAEFPKEGPSILRIQQVVRGDSAAYFCASSPDRGLTEAFFGQGTRLTVV.

CDR3 DNA: TGTGCCAGCAGTGGCTTGACAGCCTACTATGGCTACACCTTC. It codes for CASSGLTAYYGYTF. The rearrangement uses TRBV25-1 and TRBJ1-2; TRBD1 is a possible D gene (5 bases). Germline V lookup: CDR1 MGHDK, CDR2 SYGVNS. V was pared by 4 bases and J by 3 bases, with 12 bases between. The CDR3 consists of 14 residues.

In its sample, this clonotype was seen a few times. The chain uses TRBV27 and TRBJ1-1, with D uncertain. Germline V lookup: CDR1 MNHEY, CDR2 SMNVEV (reference sequence). The CDR3 runs 15 residues. Trimming shortened V by 2 bases and J by 1 base, and 11 bases separated the two germline ends. CDR3 sequence reads: CASSLAPDGNTEAFF. The CDR3, as DNA: TGTGCCAGCAGTTTAGCCCCGGACGGGAACACTGAAGCTTTCTTT.

In this sample, this clonotype turned up a few times. The V and J genes are TRBV18 and TRBJ2-3; weak D call: TRBD2 (5 bases). The germline V gene has CDR1 KGHSH and CDR2 LQKENI. This CDR3 is 15 amino acids long. The V end lost 3 bases, the J end lost 6 bases, and 16 bases lay between the germline ends. The CDR3 region has the DNA TGTGCCAGCTCACCGGGAGAACTGGTATTGGATACGCAGTATTTT. It yields the protein CASSPGELVLDTQYF. Complete variable domain (other parts from reference TRBV18 and TRBJ2-3): NAGVMQNPRHLVRRRGQEARLRCSPMKGHSHVYWYRQLPEEGLKFMVYLQKENIIDESGMPKERFSAEFPKEGPSILRIQQVVRGDSAAYFCASSPGELVLDTQYFGPGTRLTVL.

The chain couples TRBV9 to TRBJ2-1, with D maybe TRBD2 (6 bases). Germline CDR1 is SGDLS and CDR2 is YYNGEE. This CDR3 spans 14 amino acids. Trimming pared 6 bases from V and 7 bases from J, leaving 17 bases between. The CDR3 sequence: CASTPGGAFNEQFF. For the CDR3, the DNA is TGTGCCAGCACCCCCGGCGGGGCCTTTAATGAGCAGTTCTTC.

This clonotype was observed a handful of times. The chain couples TRBV6-1 to TRBJ2-7; perhaps TRBD1 as D (6 bases). Germline-derived CDR1 and CDR2 are MNHNS and SASEGT. V was clipped by 4 bases and J by 3 bases, with 13 bases between them. The length of the CDR3 is 14 residues. CDR3 amino acids: CASSVRTAHYEQYF. In DNA form, the CDR3 reads TGTGCCAGCAGTGTACGGACAGCCCACTACGAGCAGTACTTC.

This clonotype showed up many times. The V and J genes are TRBV7-6 and TRBJ2-2, with 12 bases identical to TRBD2. Per germline, CDR1 SGHVS and CDR2 FNYEAQ. There are 17 residues in the CDR3. V shed 4 bases and J 1 base; nucleotides not matched to a gene: 4. CDR3 in DNA: TGTGCCAGCAGCTCGACTAGCGGGGGATTGAACACCGGGGAGCTGTTTTTT. This translates into CASSSTSGGLNTGELFF.